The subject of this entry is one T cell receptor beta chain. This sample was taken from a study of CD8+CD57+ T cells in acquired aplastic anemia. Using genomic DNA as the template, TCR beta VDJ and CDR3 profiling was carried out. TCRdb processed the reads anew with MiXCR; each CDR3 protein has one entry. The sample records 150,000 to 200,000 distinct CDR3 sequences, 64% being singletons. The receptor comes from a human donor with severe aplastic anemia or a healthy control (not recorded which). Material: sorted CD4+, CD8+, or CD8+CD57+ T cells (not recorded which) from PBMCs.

The CDR3 loop reads CASSGPTVGEKLFF. The CDR3, as DNA: TGTGCCAGCAGCGGACCGACAGTAGGCGAAAAACTGTTTTTT. V usage is TRBV9 and J usage is TRBJ1-4; D is perhaps TRBD1 (5 bases). V was clipped by 3 bases and J by 8 bases, with 14 bases between them. Germline CDR1 is SGDLS and CDR2 is YYNGEE. The length of the CDR3 is 14 residues.